A selection of T cell receptor beta chains follows, all from one sample in a study of read filtering for tumor transcriptome and immune sequencing. TCRdb re-analysed the reads in MiXCR, keeping a single row per CDR3 protein. This table holds 40,000 or so distinct CDR3 sequences, approximately 14% found once. Sequenced sample: a population of CD138-negative cells sorted from bone marrow. These receptors were obtained from a donor aged 40 or older with multiple myeloma. The CDR3 runs from the conserved cysteine through the conserved F or W. D genes are given only for firm matches. Clone size is shown for a subset of rows, as once, few, many or a class of expanded clone.

J: TRBJ1-5
V: TRBV10-3
size: many
D: -
CDR3: CAISETPRVSNQPQHF
DNA: TGTGCCATCAGTGAAACCCCCCGGGTTAGCAATCAGCCCCAGCATTTT

J: TRBJ1-3
V: TRBV3-1
size: few
D: TRBD1
CDR3: CASSQGQALYSGNTIYF
DNA: TGTGCCAGCAGCCAGGGACAGGCCCTTTACTCTGGAAACACCATATATTTT

J: TRBJ2-1
V: TRBV20-1
size: many
D: TRBD1
CDR3: CSAPRQGSVEQFF
DNA: TGCAGTGCTCCCCGACAGGGTTCGGTTGAGCAGTTCTTC

J: TRBJ2-5
V: TRBV7-2
size: many
D: -
CDR3: CASSTGLRETQYF
DNA: TGTGCCAGCAGCACAGGACTACGAGAGACCCAGTACTTC

J: TRBJ2-1
V: TRBV11-2
size: many
D: TRBD2
CDR3: CASSGIGLAGFNEQFF
DNA: TGTGCCAGCAGCGGAATAGGACTAGCGGGTTTCAATGAGCAGTTCTTC

J: TRBJ1-5
V: TRBV6-2/TRBV6-3
size: many
D: -
CDR3: CASSYAGGHQPQHF
DNA: TGTGCCAGCAGTTACGCGGGGGGGCATCAGCCCCAGCATTTT

J: TRBJ2-7
V: TRBV28
size: many
D: -
CDR3: CASSPPGSSYEQYF
DNA: TGTGCCAGCAGTCCTCCCGGGTCTTCCTACGAGCAGTACTTC

J: TRBJ2-6
V: TRBV6-6
size: few
D: -
CDR3: CASSLIPLAIPGANVLTF
DNA: TGTGCCAGCAGCCTCATTCCCCTCGCGATACCTGGGGCCAACGTCCTGACTTTC

J: TRBJ2-7
V: TRBV30
size: few
D: TRBD1
CDR3: CAWGQGFEQYF
DNA: TGTGCCTGGGGACAGGGTTTCGAGCAGTACTTC

J: TRBJ2-5
V: TRBV24-1
size: many
D: -
CDR3: CATSGRGSETQYF
DNA: TGTGCCACCAGTGGTAGGGGATCTGAGACCCAGTACTTC

J: TRBJ2-2
V: TRBV5-1
size: many
D: -
CDR3: CATMNSGELFF
DNA: TGCGCCACCATGAACTCCGGGGAGCTGTTTTTT

J: TRBJ2-1
V: TRBV28
size: many
D: -
CDR3: CASRTGGSSYNEQFF
DNA: TGTGCCAGCAGGACCGGTGGGAGCTCCTACAATGAGCAGTTCTTC

J: TRBJ2-3
V: TRBV23-1
size: -
D: TRBD2
CDR3: CASSQSLPAGGFTDTQYF
DNA: TGCGCCAGCAGTCAATCCCTCCCAGCGGGAGGATTCACAGATACGCAGTATTTT

J: TRBJ2-1
V: TRBV23-1
size: many
D: TRBD1
CDR3: CAGVGEETGVLNEQFF
DNA: TGCGCCGGAGTAGGGGAGGAGACAGGGGTTTTAAATGAGCAGTTCTTC

J: TRBJ2-6
V: TRBV5-4
size: many
D: -
CDR3: CASSPGGASGANVLTF
DNA: TGTGCCAGCAGCCCCGGGGGCGCCTCTGGGGCCAACGTCCTGACTTTC

J: TRBJ1-6
V: TRBV5-1
size: many
D: -
CDR3: CASSPDSDSPLHF
DNA: TGCGCCAGCAGCCCGGACAGCGATTCACCCCTCCACTTT

J: TRBJ2-2
V: TRBV4-3
size: few
D: -
CDR3: CASSQDPPAATGELFF
DNA: TGCGCCAGCAGCCAAGATCCCCCCGCTGCCACCGGGGAGCTGTTTTTT

J: TRBJ2-1
V: TRBV6-1
size: many
D: -
CDR3: CASSEASYNEQFF
DNA: TGTGCCAGCAGTGAAGCTAGCTACAATGAGCAGTTCTTC

J: TRBJ2-3
V: TRBV28
size: -
D: -
CDR3: CASSSWGYGTDTQYF
DNA: TGTGCCAGCAGTTCTTGGGGATATGGGACAGATACGCAGTATTTT

J: TRBJ2-3
V: TRBV5-1
size: many
D: TRBD1
CDR3: CASQRTGGSSRTDTQYF
DNA: TGCGCCAGTCAAAGGACAGGGGGGAGCAGCCGCACAGATACGCAGTATTTT

J: TRBJ2-1
V: TRBV2
size: -
D: -
CDR3: CASSLTGGLVEQFF
DNA: TGTGCCAGCAGTCTCACTGGGGGTTTGGTTGAGCAGTTCTTC

J: TRBJ2-7
V: TRBV28
size: -
D: -
CDR3: CATMNPGTHYEQYF
DNA: TGTGCCACCATGAACCCCGGGACACACTACGAGCAGTACTTC

J: TRBJ2-1
V: TRBV4-1
size: many
D: -
CDR3: CASSQDTNSYNEQFF
DNA: TGCGCCAGCAGCCAGGACACGAACTCCTACAATGAGCAGTTCTTC

J: TRBJ2-3
V: TRBV6-6
size: few
D: -
CDR3: CASGSADTQYF
DNA: TGTGCCAGCGGCTCTGCAGATACGCAGTATTTT

J: TRBJ2-7
V: TRBV4-1
size: many
D: -
CDR3: CASSQEVRVDRVF
DNA: TGCGCCAGCAGCCAAGAAGTGAGGGTGGACCGGGTCTTC

J: TRBJ2-1
V: TRBV18
size: many
D: TRBD2
CDR3: CASSPPGLAGGNNEQFF
DNA: TGTGCCAGCTCACCACCCGGACTAGCGGGAGGCAACAATGAGCAGTTCTTC

J: TRBJ2-7
V: TRBV20-1
size: many
D: -
CDR3: CSASGPSGLSYEQYF
DNA: TGCAGTGCTTCCGGGCCCTCCGGACTGAGCTACGAGCAGTACTTC

J: TRBJ2-7
V: TRBV11-2
size: many
D: TRBD1
CDR3: CASSLVRTGKNEQYF
DNA: TGTGCCAGCAGCTTAGTGAGGACAGGGAAGAACGAGCAGTACTTC

J: TRBJ2-1
V: TRBV5-1
size: medium-sized
D: -
CDR3: CASSFDPGNHNEQFF
DNA: TGCGCCAGCAGCTTCGACCCAGGGAACCACAATGAGCAGTTCTTC

J: TRBJ1-5
V: TRBV20-1
size: many
D: -
CDR3: CSAREGAQRFQPQHF
DNA: TGCAGTGCTAGAGAGGGAGCTCAGAGGTTTCAGCCCCAGCATTTT

J: TRBJ2-3
V: TRBV20-1
size: many
D: -
CDR3: CSASPNIGTQYF
DNA: TGCAGTGCTAGCCCGAACATAGGTACGCAGTATTTT

J: TRBJ1-2
V: TRBV7-9
size: many
D: TRBD1
CDR3: CASTRGPASIDGYTF
DNA: TGTGCCAGCACGAGGGGGCCAGCTTCGATAGATGGCTACACCTTC

J: TRBJ2-6
V: TRBV20-1
size: many
D: -
CDR3: CSARDLSGANVLTF
DNA: TGCAGTGCTAGAGATCTTTCCGGGGCCAACGTCCTGACTTTC

J: TRBJ1-5
V: TRBV2
size: many
D: -
CDR3: CASTPGPTGVRPQHF
DNA: TGTGCCAGCACGCCTGGACCGACGGGGGTTCGGCCCCAGCATTTT

J: TRBJ1-2
V: TRBV5-1
size: many
D: -
CDR3: CASSLGGSTPTRYGYTF
DNA: TGCGCCAGCAGCTTGGGCGGTTCCACACCCACCCGGTATGGCTACACCTTC

J: TRBJ2-2
V: TRBV11-2
size: many
D: -
CDR3: CASVFDSFTGELFF
DNA: TGTGCCAGCGTTTTCGACAGTTTTACCGGGGAGCTGTTTTTT

J: TRBJ1-1
V: TRBV15
size: many
D: -
CDR3: CATSRDGGAGTEAFF
DNA: TGTGCCACCAGCAGAGATGGGGGAGCGGGTACTGAAGCTTTCTTT

J: TRBJ2-7
V: TRBV20-1
size: -
D: TRBD2
CDR3: CSARDPGQRERRRYEQYF
DNA: TGCAGTGCTAGAGATCCCGGCCAGCGGGAGAGACGGAGGTACGAGCAGTACTTC

J: TRBJ2-2
V: TRBV4-3
size: many
D: TRBD2
CDR3: CASSHSGTSGTGELFF
DNA: TGCGCCAGCAGCCACTCGGGGACTAGCGGGACCGGGGAGCTGTTTTTT

J: TRBJ2-7
V: TRBV4-1
size: few
D: TRBD1
CDR3: CASSRSGQGGDEQYF
DNA: TGCGCCAGCAGCCGATCGGGACAGGGGGGCGACGAGCAGTACTTC

J: TRBJ1-5
V: TRBV11-2
size: few
D: -
CDR3: CASSLGPWRGDNQPQHF
DNA: TGTGCCAGCAGCTTGGGCCCATGGCGAGGGGACAATCAGCCCCAGCATTTT

J: TRBJ2-3
V: TRBV5-1
size: many
D: -
CDR3: CASSTSGDTQYF
DNA: TGCGCCAGCAGCACGTCAGGGGATACGCAGTATTTT

J: TRBJ1-1
V: TRBV25-1
size: once
D: TRBD1
CDR3: CASSETATGAEAFF
DNA: TGTGCCAGCAGTGAGACGGCGACAGGGGCTGAAGCTTTCTTT

J: TRBJ2-7
V: TRBV20-1
size: many
D: -
CDR3: CSARGPAGEQYF
DNA: TGCAGTGCTAGGGGACCAGCTGGGGAGCAGTACTTC

J: TRBJ2-1
V: TRBV20-1
size: many
D: -
CDR3: CSASAIYPLAGSEQFF
DNA: TGCAGTGCTAGTGCCATATACCCCTTAGCCGGGAGCGAGCAGTTCTTC

J: TRBJ2-1
V: TRBV20-1
size: medium-sized
D: -
CDR3: CSVKPGPRDNEQFF
DNA: TGCAGTGTTAAGCCGGGACCGAGAGACAATGAGCAGTTCTTC

J: TRBJ2-7
V: TRBV10-3
size: many
D: -
CDR3: CAISERTGNEQYF
DNA: TGTGCCATCAGTGAACGAACAGGGAACGAGCAGTACTTC

J: TRBJ2-7
V: TRBV12-3/TRBV12-4
size: -
D: TRBD2
CDR3: CASSPLAGLGEQYF
DNA: TGTGCCAGCAGTCCCCTAGCGGGACTGGGGGAGCAGTACTTC

J: TRBJ2-2
V: TRBV12-3/TRBV12-4
size: -
D: -
CDR3: CASTPGGEVAGELFF
DNA: TGTGCCAGCACCCCCGGGGGAGAGGTAGCCGGGGAGCTGTTTTTT

J: TRBJ2-2
V: TRBV24-1
size: many
D: -
CDR3: CATSDSWQGDLQTGELFF
DNA: TGTGCCACCAGTGATTCTTGGCAGGGAGACCTCCAAACCGGGGAGCTGTTTTTT

J: TRBJ2-7
V: TRBV5-1
size: many
D: -
CDR3: CASSLEGRSSYEQYF
DNA: TGCGCCAGCAGCTTGGAGGGCAGAAGCTCCTACGAGCAGTACTTC

J: TRBJ2-7
V: TRBV13
size: many
D: -
CDR3: CASSRRSGNEQYF
DNA: TGTGCCAGCAGCCGGAGGTCCGGTAACGAGCAGTACTTC

J: TRBJ2-4
V: TRBV5-6
size: many
D: -
CDR3: CASSHRLRGNIQYF
DNA: TGTGCCAGCAGCCACCGGTTGCGGGGAAACATTCAGTACTTC